Listed below are T cell receptor beta chains from one sample, sequenced in a study of spatial heterogeneity in lung cancer. From the 5' RACE reads, TCRdb called clonotypes with MiXCR, one entry per CDR3 protein. The profile shows roughly 70,000 distinct CDR3 sequences, about 9.5% of them singletons. Sequenced material: PBMCs, taken at follow-up. All receptors come from a female donor with early-stage non-small cell lung cancer. Both conserved end residues are trimmed from each CDR3. Rows give clone size only sometimes, using once, few, many, or a class for an expanded clone.

J,size,V,CDR3
TRBJ2-6,many,TRBV7-3,ASSAPGAGANVLT
TRBJ1-5,many,TRBV6-6,ASSYSGGDQPQH
TRBJ2-1,many,TRBV6-1,ASSTGTGFLNEQF
TRBJ2-1,-,TRBV20-1,SARDQRTETINEQF
TRBJ1-2,-,TRBV16,ASSQSDRAGYT
TRBJ2-7,many,TRBV12-3/TRBV12-4,ASTRTGSDEQY
TRBJ2-1,many,TRBV7-3,ASSSTGGPYNEQF
TRBJ2-7,many,TRBV12-3/TRBV12-4,ASSRSGGPIYEQY
TRBJ2-6,many,TRBV20-1,SAREVAGANVLT
TRBJ2-1,many,TRBV5-4,ASSLVGTYNEQF
TRBJ1-5,many,TRBV19,ASSPRREQGQPQH
TRBJ2-6,-,TRBV5-1,ASRKSREPSSGANVLT
TRBJ1-4,-,TRBV5-1,ASSLEAGGFQGNEKLF
TRBJ2-3,many,TRBV7-9,ASSRAGSTDTQY
TRBJ1-1,many,TRBV14,ASSQMSGTEAF
TRBJ2-7,-,TRBV10-1,ASSRDRTYEQY
TRBJ2-3,many,TRBV30,AWSLRLGGTDTQY
TRBJ2-2,many,TRBV5-1,ASSLGPTSGELF
TRBJ2-7,-,TRBV14,ASSPEDYRYEQY
TRBJ1-1,many,TRBV7-9,ASSLFDSLEAF
TRBJ2-7,many,TRBV4-2,ASRGLAGSYEQY
TRBJ2-5,-,TRBV5-1,ASSLIGYSQETQY
TRBJ1-5,few,TRBV7-8,ASSLEQVYSNQPQH
TRBJ2-1,many,TRBV6-5,ASRERTSGNEQF
TRBJ1-1,few,TRBV9,ASLRTGETEAF
TRBJ1-5,many,TRBV28,ASSPAWQPQH
TRBJ1-5,-,TRBV28,ASSSVTGMGQPQH
TRBJ2-2,many,TRBV10-3,AIWAGGMNTGELF
TRBJ2-4,many,TRBV20-1,SASHLQSGIQY
TRBJ2-1,few,TRBV14,ASSQVPGRLRNEQF
TRBJ1-2,many,TRBV15,ATSNRVLSDGYT
TRBJ2-5,many,TRBV27,ASSLSWLVQATQY
TRBJ2-5,many,TRBV19,ASSIAAGGPQETQY
TRBJ2-1,many,TRBV10-3,AISESTGRQSSSYNEQF
TRBJ1-2,few,TRBV28,ASSGAGTGGGYT
TRBJ2-7,many,TRBV27,ASSLTRPGGSYEQY
TRBJ2-1,many,TRBV30,AWSVQRDIGRDSPNNEQF
TRBJ2-3,many,TRBV7-6,ASSLLISGLGTDTQY
TRBJ1-2,many,TRBV11-2,ASSLVKNYGYT
TRBJ1-5,many,TRBV7-9,ASSYGGPSQPQH
TRBJ2-6,-,TRBV24-1,ATSDPRSPGANVLT
TRBJ2-2,many,TRBV7-3,ASSLNSGEENTGELF